This T cell receptor beta chain was profiled in a study of T cells in Graves' hyperthyroidism and ophthalmopathy. Broader study findings: Most thyroid-expanded clonotypes above 0.001 were also found in blood.

Disease duration was under 3 months in the ophthalmopathy patients, who also had a Clinical Activity Score of at least 3 and a NOSPECS grade of at least 4. Researchers barred patients who had uncontrolled infection, other autoimmune disease, pregnancy or lactation. The study based diagnoses on clinical symptoms, serum thyroxine and TRAb, thyroid ultrasound and orbital computed tomography. The sample holds many counts of this clonotype. Its target is not known. This CDR3 region has 14 residues. The germline gives CDR1 SGHAT, CDR2 FQNNGV. Trimming took 4 bases from V and 8 from J, leaving 15 bases between them. From RNA transcripts, TCR beta CDR3 regions were amplified. Primed by the HTBI set, a first-round RT-PCR was run on the TCR CDR3. TCRdb analysed the multiplex PCR reads with MiXCR anew, one entry per CDR3 protein. In the table there are 400,000 or so distinct CDR3 sequences, around 15% of which are singletons.

Sequences were obtained from blood. The TCR originated in a woman aged 55-69 years with Graves' ophthalmopathy. The V and J genes are TRBV11-2 and TRBJ2-1; D call uncertain. CDR3 protein: CASSSDLVVHEQFF. CDR3 in DNA: TGTGCCAGCAGCTCGGACCTCGTTGTGCATGAGCAGTTCTTC.